These T cell receptor beta chains were read from a single sample in a study of immune characterization of retroperitoneal liposarcoma. TCRdb recomputed calls from the PCR reads with MiXCR, one row per CDR3 protein. This sample has about 7,600 distinct CDR3 sequences, with about 40% found just once. Sequenced material: tumor tissue. These receptors all come from a male donor with retroperitoneal liposarcoma. The conserved cysteine and the conserved F or W are not part of the CDR3 here. A D gene is named only where the DNA matches it firmly.

>TRBD2|TRBJ2-6|TRBV6-1
ATTGLAGGGSGANVLT
>NA|NA|TRBV6-7
ASSPSQGGSYEQY
>NA|TRBJ2-5|TRBV10-2
ASSESGYQETQY
>TRBD2|TRBJ2-1|TRBV6-6
ASSYVAGGPPGEQF
>TRBD2|TRBJ2-3|TRBV7-6
ASSLAVSGGVKQGTDTQY
>NA|TRBJ2-1|TRBV6-1
ASSYTWNNEQF
>NA|TRBJ2-6|TRBV7-2
ASRAGANVLT
>TRBD2|TRBJ2-4|TRBV6-1
ASSDQPWLAGRENIQY
>NA|TRBJ2-5|TRBV6-1
ASSALGVQETQY
>NA|TRBJ2-1|TRBV6-6
ASSYSRGPSSRNEQF
>NA|TRBJ2-1|TRBV7-8
ASSLAPGRDENIQF
>NA|NA|TRBV6-2/TRBV6-3
ASSFADARVAKNIQY
>TRBD1|NA|TRBV6-1
ASLGTGGGYEQY
>TRBD2|TRBJ2-4|TRBV6-1
ASSQRAGVVGRY
>NA|TRBJ2-1|TRBV11-3
ASSQGPYEQF
>NA|TRBJ2-5|TRBV7-2
ASSLVGSSYNEQY
>NA|NA|TRBV14
ASSHEGHEQY
>TRBD2|TRBJ2-1|TRBV4-3
ASSQGTWTRTSVGHNEQF
>NA|TRBJ2-1|TRBV27
ASRTWGEQF